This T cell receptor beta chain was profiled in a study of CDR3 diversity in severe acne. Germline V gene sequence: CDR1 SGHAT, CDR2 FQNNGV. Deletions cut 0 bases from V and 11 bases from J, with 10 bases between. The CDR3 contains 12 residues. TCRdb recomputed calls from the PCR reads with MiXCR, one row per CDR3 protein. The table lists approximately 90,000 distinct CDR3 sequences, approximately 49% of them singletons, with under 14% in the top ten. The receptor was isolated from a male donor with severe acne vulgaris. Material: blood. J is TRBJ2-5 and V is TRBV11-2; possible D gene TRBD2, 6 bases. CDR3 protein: CASSLDRRAQYF. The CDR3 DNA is TGTGCCAGCAGCTTAGATAGGAGGGCTCAGTACTTC. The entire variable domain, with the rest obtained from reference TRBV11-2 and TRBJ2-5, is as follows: EAGVAQSPRYKIIEKRQSVAFWCNPISGHATLYWYQQILGQGPKLLIQFQNNGVVDDSQLPKDRFSAERLKGVDSTLKIQPAKLEDSAVYLCASSLDRRAQYFGPGTRLLVL.